The 12 T cell receptor beta chains below come from one sample, sequenced in a study of blood T cell repertoires in COVID-19. Produced via immunoSEQ multiplex PCR; TCRdb's table is partial and in-frame only. The sample holds 200,000 to 250,000 clones, roughly 80% seen once. Sequencing was performed on peripheral blood. The source is a woman in her sixties with acute or convalescent COVID-19.

The chain recombines TRBV2 with TRBJ2-2, with 11 bases that match TRBD1. The germline CDR1 and CDR2 sequences are SNHLY and FYNNEI. The V segment lost 10 bases and the J segment 7 bases; nucleotides outside the gene matches: 8. The CDR3 extends over 14 amino acids. The CDR3 is CANSDRGLVGELFF. The CDR3, as DNA: TGTGCCAACTCGGACAGGGGGCTTGTCGGGGAGCTGTTTTTT.

This chain joins TRBV19 and TRBJ2-1; D is ambiguous. Germline CDR1 and CDR2: LNHDA and SQIVND (reference sequence). The CDR3 has 13 residues. Trimming left V 5 bases short and J 9 bases short, with 14 bases between. The CDR3 coding sequence is TGTGCCAGTAGTTTTGTTCCTCCTAGTGAGCAGTTCTTC. Translated: CASSFVPPSEQFF.

The CDR3 here is CASSFSGGRTGELFF. The CDR3, as DNA: TGTGCCAGCAGCTTCAGCGGGGGGAGGACCGGGGAGCTGTTTTTT. This rearrangement joins TRBV9 to TRBJ2-2; 9 bases are a match to TRBD2. Trimming removed 4 bases from V and 5 bases from J; junction bases left unmatched: 6. There are 15 residues in the CDR3. Germline assignment: CDR1 SGDLS and CDR2 YYNGEE.

V gene TRBV5-4 combines with J gene TRBJ2-1, with TRBD2 as a possible D gene (5 bases). Germline lookup yields CDR1 SGHNT and CDR2 YYREEE (reference sequence). The CDR3 extends over 17 amino acids. With 1 base removed from V and 5 bases from J, the gap between germline ends came to 19 bases. CDR3 loop: CASSLFLGQRAHNEQFF. CDR3 bases: TGTGCCAGCAGCTTGTTTTTAGGTCAGAGGGCCCACAATGAGCAGTTCTTC.

The chain recombines TRBV7-2 with TRBJ2-3, with 10 bases that match TRBD1. The CDR3 is 15 amino acids. Germline loops: CDR1 SGHTA, CDR2 FQGNSA. Losses at the gene ends were 4 bases for V and 3 bases for J; bases not matched to a gene: 4. The CDR3 sequence: CASSYRQGATDTQYF. CDR3 bases: TGTGCCAGCAGCTACCGACAGGGGGCGACAGATACGCAGTATTTT.

The rearrangement joins TRBV4-2 to TRBJ1-4, with 8 bases that match TRBD1. There are 19 residues in the CDR3. Germline lookup yields CDR1 LGHNA and CDR2 YNFKEQ. With 4 bases clipped from V and 8 bases from J, the junction kept 21 bases outside the gene matches. The chain's CDR3 is CASSRQGGSGQGLREKLFF. In DNA, the CDR3 is TGTGCCAGCAGCCGCCAGGGAGGATCCGGACAGGGTCTGCGGGAAAAACTGTTTTTT.

This chain links TRBV6-6 with TRBJ2-7, with TRBD2 as a possible D gene (5 bases). Per the germline V gene, CDR1 is MNHNY and CDR2 is SVGAGI (reference sequence). The ends were cut back, 2 bases at V and 4 bases at J, with 15 bases in the middle. This CDR3 is 15 amino acids long. CDR3 sequence reads: CASSYQRSPAYEQYF. The CDR3 nucleotides read TGTGCCAGCAGTTACCAGCGGTCCCCGGCTTACGAGCAGTACTTC.

The rearrangement joins TRBV5-1 to TRBJ1-1; 11 nucleotides align to TRBD1. J gave up 8 bases and V 6 bases, and 3 bases lay outside the gene matches. Germline CDR1 and CDR2: SGHRS and YFSETQ. This CDR3 has 12 residues. Here the CDR3 reads CASTRDRGEAFF. For the CDR3, the DNA is TGCGCCAGCACCAGGGACAGGGGGGAAGCTTTCTTT. Drawing the rest from reference TRBV5-1 and TRBJ1-1, the complete variable domain is KAGVTQTPRYLIKTRGQQVTLSCSPISGHRSVSWYQQTPGQGLQFLFEYFSETQRNKGNFPGRFSGRQFSNSRSEMNVSTLELGDSALYLCASTRDRGEAFFGQGTRLTVV.

The count of this clone is one. This sequence joins TRBV19 and TRBJ1-2; the match to TRBD1 covers 7 bases. Germline CDR1 and CDR2: LNHDA and SQIVND (reference sequence). The CDR3 loop spans 14 amino acids. V dropped 6 bases and J dropped 3; count of bases not matched to a gene: 7. The CDR3 region has the DNA TGTGCCAGTAGCCTCGACAGGGCCTACTATGGCTACACCTTC. Amino acid sequence: CASSLDRAYYGYTF. Together with reference TRBV19 and TRBJ1-2, the CDR3 gives the full variable domain: DGGITQSPKYLFRKEGQNVTLSCEQNLNHDAMYWYRQDPGQGLRLIYYSQIVNDFQKGDIAEGYSVSREKKESFPLTVTSAQKNPTAFYLCASSLDRAYYGYTFGSGTRLTVV.

The chain combines TRBV14 with TRBJ1-2; maybe TRBD1 (6 bases). Trimming stripped 2 bases from V and 6 bases from J, with 19 bases between. Germline V gives CDR1 SGHDN, CDR2 FVKESK. The CDR3 covers 16 residues. As DNA, the CDR3 is TGTGCCAGCAGCCAATTAACAGGGATTGGTCTGGATGGCTACACCTTC. Protein sequence: CASSQLTGIGLDGYTF.

This clone was recorded a few times. The chain uses TRBV9 and TRBJ2-2, with 8 bases lining up with TRBD1. Germline-derived CDR1 and CDR2 are SGDLS and YYNGEE. The CDR3 covers 16 residues. V gave up 0 bases and J gave up 6 bases; unmatched junction bases: 7. CDR3 sequence reads: CASSVARTGTAGELFF. In DNA, the CDR3 is TGTGCCAGCAGCGTAGCTCGGACAGGGACGGCCGGGGAGCTGTTTTTT.

The V and J genes are TRBV7-9 and TRBJ2-7; TRBD2 matches 7 bases. Germline CDR1 reads SEHNR; CDR2 reads FQNEAQ (reference sequence). This CDR3 is built from 15 residues. Trimming cost V 2 bases and J 6 bases; bases outside gene matches: 10. CDR3 sequence reads: CASSLSGNRYGEQYF. The CDR3 DNA reads TGTGCCAGCAGCTTAAGCGGGAACCGCTATGGCGAGCAGTACTTC.